The clone carrying this TCR beta chain was detected only a few times. What it binds is unknown. Every isolated RNA sample was fully reverse transcribed, so sequencing captured expressed TCRB transcripts. Mean read depth for naive, central memory and regulatory T cell samples was approximately 3.57 million reads. TCRdb's copy holds only in-frame clones and misses some; the assay was immunoSEQ multiplex PCR. The sample lists 200,000 to 250,000 clones; less than 35% were seen once. The data derive from a study of beta chain features in type 1 diabetes. Notes on the study in general: Patients with type 1 diabetes carried fewer insertions and had more deletions at their VDJ junctions. For patients and controls alike, PCR might favor shorter templates to the same degree.

Germline assignment: CDR1 MDHEN and CDR2 SYDVKM. This CDR3 is built from 16 residues. With V trimmed by 5 bases and J by 1 base, 7 bases remained unmatched. V and J are TRBV28 and TRBJ1-5; 8 bases are a match to TRBD1. This clonotype originated in a man younger than 40 in good health. The sequenced material came from central memory CD4+ T cells from blood. The CDR3 region is CASSPRQGMSNQPQHF. The DNA for the CDR3 is TGTGCCAGCAGTCCCAGACAGGGGATGAGCAATCAGCCCCAGCATTTT.